One sample yielded the 24 T cell receptor beta chains listed below, sequenced in a study of OX40 agonist ivuxolimab in advanced cancers. Library preparation was by the immunoSEQ multiplex PCR assay. As stored in TCRdb, this immuneACCESS dataset retains in-frame rearrangements with V and J assigned. A fraction of the clones does not appear; measured against another copy, unresolved V genes explain less than half of the discrepancy, and the remainder lacks a known reason. Within this sample are roughly 89,000 clones, with 85% to 90% of them counted one time only. Around 6.3% of the sample comes from the top ten. The material was CD4+ or CD8+ T cells sorted from blood, obtained in a trial of the OX40 agonist ivuxolimab. Receptors originate from an adult with an advanced solid tumor such as melanoma, head and neck, liver or kidney cancer.

The chain has TRBV29-1 and TRBJ1-2, with D perhaps matching TRBD1 (5 bases). The germline V gene encodes CDR1 SQVTM and CDR2 ANQGSEA. The length of the CDR3 is 14 residues. Trimming left V 0 bases short and J 3 bases short, with 11 bases between. CDR3 nucleotides: TGCAGCGTTGAAGAGGAGGGGAAGGACTATGGCTACACCTTC. Translated, it gives CSVEEEGKDYGYTF. Filled out from reference TRBV29-1 and TRBJ1-2, the complete variable domain reads SAVISQKPSRDICQRGTSLTIQCQVDSQVTMMFWYRQQPGQSLTLIATANQGSEATYESGFVIDKFPISRPNLTFSTLTVSNMSPEDSSIYLCSVEEEGKDYGYTFGSGTRLTVV.

This chain links TRBV7-2 with TRBJ1-4, with D maybe TRBD1 (6 bases). The ends were cut back, 3 bases at V and 4 bases at J, with 9 bases in the middle. Germline V CDR1 and CDR2: SGHTA, FQGNSA. CDR3 length equals 14 residues. CDR3: CASSFTGNNEKLFF. DNA of the CDR3: TGTGCCAGCAGCTTTACAGGGAATAATGAAAAACTGTTTTTT.

The table lists this clone with a count of one. The V gene is TRBV27, the J gene TRBJ1-2, with TRBD1 matching over 7 bases. V trimming: 9 bases; J trimming: 6 bases; junction bases outside the gene matches: 13. This CDR3 comprises 14 residues. Germline V gene lookup returns CDR1 MNHEY and CDR2 SMNVEV (reference sequence). This CDR3 reads CASGYRGSHNGYTF. In DNA, the CDR3 is TGTGCCAGTGGGTACAGGGGTAGCCACAATGGCTACACCTTC.

J is TRBJ1-5 and V is TRBV27; 11 bases are shared with TRBD1. The ends lost 6 bases at V and 0 bases at J; junction bases unmatched: 7. This CDR3 region has 17 residues. Looked up from germline, CDR1 is MNHEY and CDR2 is SMNVEV (reference sequence). The chain's CDR3 is CASRPGQGVSSNQPQHF. CDR3 sequence (DNA): TGTGCCAGCAGACCGGGACAGGGGGTTAGTAGCAATCAGCCCCAGCATTTT.

This rearrangement joins TRBV5-4 to TRBJ2-7; D possibly corresponds to TRBD1 (5 bases). The CDR3 is 14 amino acids. In germline, CDR1 is SGHNT, CDR2 YYREEE (reference sequence). Trimming pared 0 bases from V and 2 bases from J, leaving 9 bases between. CDR3: CASSLAGRAYEQYF. In DNA, the CDR3 is TGTGCCAGCAGCTTGGCAGGGCGAGCCTACGAGCAGTACTTC.

The J gene is TRBJ1-1, the V gene TRBV25-1; D gene uncertain. CDR1 and CDR2 (germline): MGHDK, SYGVNS. V was cut by 8 bases and J by 4 bases, with 8 bases left in between. The CDR3 runs 11 residues. CDR3 bases: TGTGCCAGCGCGTTTGGCACTGAAGCTTTCTTT. Protein: CASAFGTEAFF.

The chain carries TRBV6-1 and TRBJ1-5; D might be TRBD1 (6 bases). The V and J ends lost 5 bases and 3 bases respectively, with 11 bases between them. The CDR3 is 14 amino acids. Germline CDR1 and CDR2: MNHNS and SASEGT. CDR3 nucleotides: TGTGCCAGCAGTCAACAGGGCTTCAATCAGCCCCAGCATTTT. Protein product: CASSQQGFNQPQHF.

V and J are TRBV7-9 and TRBJ2-1; 14 nucleotides match TRBD2. The CDR3 is 15 amino acids. In germline, CDR1 is SEHNR, CDR2 FQNEAQ (reference sequence). V shed 3 bases, J shed 9 bases, and the junction held 4 bases outside the gene matches. The CDR3 loop reads CASSLGLAGAREQFF. Here the CDR3 DNA reads TGTGCCAGCAGCTTGGGACTAGCGGGAGCCCGTGAGCAGTTCTTC.

The chain recombines TRBV6-1 with TRBJ1-3; D is ambiguous. The germline V gene encodes CDR1 MNHNS and CDR2 SASEGT. Trimming pared 7 bases from V and 0 bases from J, leaving 13 bases between. The CDR3 extends over 15 amino acids. Written as DNA, the CDR3 is TGTGCCAGCACCTTATCAGGCCACTCTGGAAACACCATATATTTT. This codes for CASTLSGHSGNTIYF.

The V and J genes are TRBV7-3 and TRBJ2-1; D possibly corresponds to TRBD1 (6 bases). Trimming removed 0 bases from V and 8 bases from J, with 17 bases in between. The germline V gene encodes CDR1 SGHTA and CDR2 FQGTGA. CDR3 size: 16 residues. CDR3: CASSLTGAPAQHEQFF. CDR3 nucleotides: TGTGCCAGCAGCTTAACGGGGGCCCCCGCACAGCATGAGCAGTTCTTC.

This chain connects TRBV7-3 to TRBJ2-3; no reliable D call. CDR3 size: 13 residues. Germline V lookup: CDR1 SGHTA, CDR2 FQGTGA. With 2 bases removed from V and 1 base from J, the gap between germline ends came to 4 bases. The CDR3 region has the DNA TGTGCCAGCAGCTTATCCGGCACAGATACGCAGTATTTT. Protein product: CASSLSGTDTQYF.

The rearrangement uses TRBV6-1 and TRBJ2-1; weak D call: TRBD1 (5 bases). CDR1 and CDR2 from the germline V gene are MNHNS and SASEGT. Trimming cost V 4 bases and J 7 bases, with 8 bases left between them. This CDR3 is built from 12 residues. The CDR3 DNA reads TGTGCCAGCAGTGGGAAGGGGAATGAGCAGTTCTTC. It translates to CASSGKGNEQFF.

The chain carries TRBV4-1 and TRBJ2-3, with D hard to call. The germline V and J ends were trimmed by 0 bases and 2 bases, with 9 bases remaining between them. The CDR3 spans 15 residues. Germline V gives CDR1 MGHRA, CDR2 YSYEKL. CDR3 DNA: TGCGCCAGCAGCCAAGATCGATGGGACACAGATACGCAGTATTTT. It is translated as CASSQDRWDTDTQYF.

The chain couples TRBV5-6 to TRBJ1-2; TRBD1 might be the D (5 bases). In germline, CDR1 is SGHDT, CDR2 YYEEEE. The CDR3 is 14 residues long. V was cut by 4 bases and J by 4 bases, with 14 bases left in between. The CDR3 DNA is TGTGCCAGCAGCCCGTCGAGGAGGGGCTATGGCTACACCTTC. Its translation is CASSPSRRGYGYTF.

The chain is built from TRBV7-9 and TRBJ1-5, with TRBD1 matching over 8 bases. The length of the CDR3 is 14 residues. Germline CDR1 and CDR2: SEHNR and FQNEAQ (reference sequence). V dropped 9 bases and J dropped 6; count of bases not matched to a gene: 10. In DNA form, the CDR3 reads TGTGCCAGTTCGCAGGGGGCCGGCGGTCAGCCCCAGCATTTT. Protein product: CASSQGAGGQPQHF.

This clone was counted a few times. The chain links TRBV9 to TRBJ2-5; unclear D gene. Trimming took 4 bases from V and 4 from J, leaving 23 bases between them. The CDR3 contains 17 residues. CDR1 and CDR2 (germline): SGDLS, YYNGEE. CDR3 residues: CASSPGPEHPPLETQYF. The DNA of the CDR3 is TGTGCCAGCAGCCCAGGACCCGAACATCCTCCTTTAGAGACCCAGTACTTC.

The chain joins TRBV7-2 to TRBJ2-1, with 7 bases identical to TRBD2. Per germline, CDR1 SGHTA and CDR2 FQGNSA. This CDR3 spans 14 amino acids. J gave up 5 bases and V 5 bases, and 6 bases lay outside the gene matches. The CDR3 DNA reads as TGTGCCAGCAGCCAAGCGGGATCCCACAATGAGCAGTTCTTC. Encoded protein: CASSQAGSHNEQFF.

In its sample, this clone was seen once. This chain uses TRBV2 with TRBJ2-2, with D perhaps matching TRBD1 (5 bases). Germline CDR1 reads SNHLY; CDR2 reads FYNNEI. The CDR3 spans 13 residues. Deletions cut 5 bases from V and 6 bases from J, with 10 bases between. CDR3 in amino acids: CASSSGYAGELFF. CDR3 DNA sequence: TGTGCCAGCAGTTCAGGGTACGCCGGGGAGCTGTTTTTT.

The genes are TRBV6-4 and TRBJ1-6, with D possibly matching TRBD1 (6 bases). V lost 5 bases to trimming and J lost 7 bases, with 12 bases between them. CDR1 and CDR2 from the germline V gene are MRHNA and SNTAGT. This CDR3 has 14 residues. The CDR3, as DNA: TGTGCCAGCAGTCAGACAGGAGACAATTCACCCCTCCACTTT. Protein sequence: CASSQTGDNSPLHF.

In this sample, this clone turned up a few times. The chain uses TRBV27 and TRBJ1-5; D is unresolved. In germline, CDR1 is MNHEY, CDR2 SMNVEV (reference sequence). V shed 3 bases and J shed 5 bases, with 5 bases lying between them. The CDR3 covers 12 residues. CDR3 in DNA: TGTGCCAGCAGTTTCCCTTATCAGCCCCAGCATTTT. It yields the protein CASSFPYQPQHF.

The V call is TRBV11-2, the J call TRBJ2-2; D is ambiguous. Per germline, CDR1 SGHAT and CDR2 FQNNGV. CDR3 length: 14 amino acids. The V gene lost 0 bases and the J gene lost 4 bases, with 6 bases spanning the gap. In DNA form, the CDR3 reads TGTGCCAGCAGCTTAGATCGCCCCACCGGGGAGCTGTTTTTT. It yields the protein CASSLDRPTGELFF.

The chain recombines TRBV2 with TRBJ2-4, with no clear D. CDR1 and CDR2 (germline): SNHLY, FYNNEI. The CDR3 sequence is 14 residues long. V lost 7 bases and J 0 bases, leaving 10 bases between the germline ends. The CDR3: CASTPALAKNIQYF. The CDR3 DNA reads as TGTGCCAGCACGCCAGCTCTAGCCAAAAACATTCAGTACTTC.

The V gene is TRBV10-3, the J gene TRBJ2-5; TRBD1 aligns across 8 bases. CDR3 length: 16 residues. The V segment lost 3 bases and the J segment 5 bases; nucleotides outside the gene matches: 11. From germline, CDR1 is ENHRY and CDR2 SYGVKD. CDR3 loop: CAISDLNGQGWETQYF. The CDR3 nucleotides are TGTGCCATCAGTGATCTTAACGGACAGGGTTGGGAGACCCAGTACTTC.

V gene TRBV7-9 combines with J gene TRBJ2-2; D is perhaps TRBD2 (6 bases). There are 14 residues in the CDR3. Germline CDR1 reads SEHNR; CDR2 reads FQNEAQ (reference sequence). Trimming took 3 bases from V and 5 from J, leaving 10 bases between them. The DNA for the CDR3 is TGTGCCAGCAGCTTTCAGGGAGGTACCGGGGAGCTGTTTTTT. Protein product: CASSFQGGTGELFF.